The 29 T cell receptor beta chains in this list originate from one sample, sequenced in a study of human T cells and chemical hapten exposure. Time point meaning: patch test 1, 2 weeks after DPC sensitization. Treatment here: therapeutic diphenylcyclopropenone sensitization with weekly scalp DPC. TCRdb ran MiXCR on the RACE reads and lists one entry per CDR3 protein. The sample records around 160,000 distinct CDR3 sequences, roughly 15% being singletons. The sample was whole blood, taken in connection with sensitization to the hapten diphenylcyclopropenone (DPC). These receptors were collected from a woman aged 25 to 39 with alopecia areata. Some clones in this sample may be carry-over from other donors' samples.

This clonotype showed up many times. The V gene is TRBV6-2 or TRBV6-3, the J gene TRBJ1-1, with 12 bases that match TRBD1. The length of the CDR3 is 15 residues. Germline loops: CDR1 MNHEY, CDR2 SVGEGT. The V segment lost 2 bases and the J segment 7 bases; nucleotides outside the gene matches: 5. The CDR3 DNA reads TGTGCCAGCAGTTACCCGGGACAGGGGGCGGGTGAAGCTTTCTTT. It is translated as CASSYPGQGAGEAFF.

The rearrangement joins TRBV6-5 to TRBJ2-2; TRBD1 agrees at 9 bases. Germline V gene sequence: CDR1 MNHEY, CDR2 SVGAGI. The V and J ends lost 7 bases and 6 bases, in that order; junction bases with no gene match: 9. This CDR3 has 15 amino acids. The CDR3 region is CASTRTGASPGELFF. The DNA for the CDR3 is TGTGCCAGCACCCGGACAGGGGCCAGCCCCGGGGAGCTGTTTTTT.

This clonotype was counted a few times. The chain joins TRBV7-8 to TRBJ2-1; 12 bases agree with TRBD2. From germline, CDR1 is SGHVS and CDR2 FQNEAQ. This CDR3 is 15 amino acids long. Trimming cost V 5 bases and J 5 bases; bases outside gene matches: 4. The CDR3 spells CASSGGLAGHNEQFF. CDR3 in DNA: TGTGCCAGCAGCGGGGGACTAGCGGGTCACAATGAGCAGTTCTTC. The entire variable domain, with the rest obtained from reference TRBV7-8 and TRBJ2-1, is as follows: GAGVSQSPRYKVAKRGQDVALRCDPISGHVSLFWYQQALGQGPEFLTYFQNEAQLDKSGLPSDRFFAERPEGSVSTLKIQRTQQEDSAVYLCASSGGLAGHNEQFFGPGTRLTVL.

In its sample, this clonotype was seen a few times. V is TRBV9 and J is TRBJ2-5; D remains ambiguous. Trimming pared 2 bases from V and 2 bases from J, leaving 13 bases between. The CDR3 is 15 amino acids. CDR1 SGDLS and CDR2 YYNGEE come from the germline V gene. For the CDR3, the DNA is TGTGCCAGCAGCGTCACCCCAGGAACTCAAGAGACCCAGTACTTC. It encodes CASSVTPGTQETQYF.

This clonotype was detected only a few times. V usage is TRBV28 and J usage is TRBJ1-5; D might be TRBD1 (5 bases). The germline V and J ends were trimmed by 2 bases and 4 bases, with 12 bases remaining between them. Germline-derived CDR1 and CDR2 are MDHEN and SYDVKM. The CDR3 has 15 amino acids. The CDR3 loop is CASSLLGRENQPQHF. CDR3 nucleotide sequence: TGTGCCAGCAGTTTACTGGGCAGGGAGAATCAGCCCCAGCATTTT.

This clonotype was observed many times. The CDR3 region has the DNA TGTGCCAGCAGCTTAGCTGGGGTAGGAAACACCATATATTTT. It codes for CASSLAGVGNTIYF. This chain links TRBV7-6 with TRBJ1-3; D is ambiguous. Germline V CDR1 and CDR2: SGHVS, FNYEAQ. V was cut by 0 bases and J by 4 bases, with 7 bases left in between. The CDR3 consists of 14 residues.

This clonotype was found a few times. The chain links TRBV20-1 to TRBJ2-7; D gene uncertain. Trimming stripped 6 bases from V and 6 bases from J, with 12 bases between. The germline V gene has CDR1 DFQATT and CDR2 SNEGSKA (reference sequence). The CDR3 contains 11 residues. The CDR3 here is CSAALAGEQYF. The DNA for the CDR3 is TGCAGTGCAGCCTTAGCCGGCGAGCAGTACTTC.

This clonotype came up a few times. The chain links TRBV6-1 to TRBJ2-7, with 7 bases aligning to TRBD2. This CDR3 comprises 13 residues. V lost 3 bases and J lost 5; bases outside the gene matches: 4. Germline CDR1 is MNHNS and CDR2 is SASEGT. CDR3 in DNA: TGTGCCAGCAGTGAGGGGGGAGGGAACGAGCAGTACTTC. Translating it yields CASSEGGGNEQYF.

The chain uses TRBV7-8 and TRBJ2-5; 10 positions match TRBD2. The CDR3 totals 15 residues. V shed 5 bases, J shed 2 bases, and the junction held 5 bases outside the gene matches. Germline V gene lookup returns CDR1 SGHVS and CDR2 FQNEAQ. CDR3 sequence: CASSMGLARQETQYF. CDR3 DNA sequence: TGTGCCAGCAGCATGGGACTAGCGCGACAAGAGACCCAGTACTTC.

The gene calls are TRBV20-1 and TRBJ1-1; the D is unclear. The CDR3 is 13 residues long. Between the trimmed V and J ends, which lost 1 base and 6 bases, there was a span of 12 bases. The germline gives CDR1 DFQATT, CDR2 SNEGSKA (reference sequence). The CDR3 protein is CSARVGLGSEAFF. CDR3 bases: TGCAGTGCTAGAGTCGGGCTGGGTTCTGAAGCTTTCTTT.

This chain uses TRBV19 with TRBJ2-5, with D possibly being TRBD1 (6 bases). Germline CDR1 LNHDA, CDR2 SQIVND (reference sequence). Trimming took 5 bases from V and 4 from J, leaving 14 bases between them. This CDR3 comprises 14 residues. As DNA, the CDR3 is TGTGCCAGTAGTCCCAGGGGTGGTGCAGAGACCCAGTACTTC. Protein: CASSPRGGAETQYF.

The gene calls are TRBV20-1 and TRBJ1-3; D is ambiguous. Trimming removed 5 bases from V and 0 bases from J, with 8 bases in between. This CDR3 contains 13 residues. The V gene's germline CDR1 is DFQATT and CDR2 SNEGSKA (reference sequence). The CDR3 region has the DNA TGCAGTGCTCCCGGCCCCTCTGGAAACACCATATATTTT. Translating gives CSAPGPSGNTIYF.

This clonotype showed up just once. With a much larger clone just one base away, this may be a read error. V gene TRBV27 combines with J gene TRBJ2-2; D perhaps matches TRBD2 (5 bases). Per germline, CDR1 MNHEY and CDR2 SMNVEV (reference sequence). The CDR3 consists of 15 residues. The CDR3 DNA sequence: TGTGCCAGCAGTCGCCGACTATCGAACATCGGGGAGCTGTTTTTT. Translated: CASSRRLSNIGELFF.

The rearrangement uses TRBV9 and TRBJ2-2; D call uncertain. V lost 3 bases and J 6 bases, leaving 18 bases between the germline ends. Germline V gene sequence: CDR1 SGDLS, CDR2 YYNGEE. This CDR3 has 16 amino acids. CDR3 region: CASSDLPTCVPGELFF. The CDR3 DNA reads as TGTGCCAGCAGCGACTTGCCGACTTGTGTCCCCGGGGAGCTGTTTTTT.

The chain uses TRBV7-2 and TRBJ1-1; D is perhaps TRBD1 (5 bases). The V gene's germline CDR1 is SGHTA and CDR2 FQGNSA. With 3 bases removed from V and 3 bases from J, the gap between germline ends came to 11 bases. The CDR3 runs 14 residues. Here the CDR3 DNA reads TGTGCCAGCAGCTTGTCCGAGGGGTACACTGAAGCTTTCTTT. It encodes CASSLSEGYTEAFF.

This clonotype has a count of ten or more. The chain recombines TRBV11-3 with TRBJ2-2; unclear D gene. CDR1 and CDR2 from the germline V gene are SGHNT and YENEEA. Trimming took 5 bases from V and 9 from J, leaving 7 bases between them. The CDR3 has 11 amino acids. CDR3 sequence: CASSPRRELFF. CDR3 sequence (DNA): TGTGCCAGCAGCCCCCGCCGGGAGCTGTTTTTT.

The J gene is TRBJ1-1, the V gene TRBV28, with D perhaps matching TRBD1 (6 bases). This CDR3 spans 14 amino acids. V was clipped by 11 bases and J by 4 bases, with 20 bases between them. CDR1 and CDR2 from the germline V gene are MDHEN and SYDVKM. Here the CDR3 DNA reads TGTGCCTGCATCACCGGGACACTCAGCACTGAAGCTTTCTTT. As protein: CACITGTLSTEAFF.

This clonotype has just a few counts. The chain joins TRBV6-6 to TRBJ2-7; unclear D gene. V gave up 0 bases and J gave up 0 bases, with 9 bases separating them. This CDR3 is built from 15 residues. Germline V gene data show CDR1 as MNHNY and CDR2 as SVGAGI (reference sequence). The CDR3 is CASSYSQSSSYEQYF. In DNA form, the CDR3 reads TGTGCCAGCAGTTACTCTCAGAGTAGCTCCTACGAGCAGTACTTC.

This clonotype turned up a few times. The gene calls are TRBV7-2 and TRBJ1-1; D ambiguous. V was trimmed by 5 bases and J by 0 bases, leaving 10 bases between them. The CDR3 covers 14 residues. CDR1 SGHTA and CDR2 FQGNSA come from the germline V gene. CDR3 DNA sequence: TGTGCCAGCAGCCCCCAACACATGAACACTGAAGCTTTCTTT. Its translation is CASSPQHMNTEAFF.

This clonotype appeared a few times. The V and J genes are TRBV28 and TRBJ2-5; D is perhaps TRBD2 (6 bases). Germline assignment: CDR1 MDHEN and CDR2 SYDVKM. The CDR3 covers 14 residues. Trimming left V 1 base short and J 5 bases short, with 11 bases between. CDR3 region: CASSLYGGGETQYF. The CDR3 nucleotides read TGTGCCAGCAGTTTATATGGGGGAGGCGAGACCCAGTACTTC.

The CDR3 nucleotides are TGCAGCGTTGATATAGCGGGAGCAGTCGGGGAGCTGTTTTTT. It specifies CSVDIAGAVGELFF. The V and J genes are TRBV29-1 and TRBJ2-2; 9 bases align to TRBD2. CDR3 size: 14 residues. Per the germline V gene, CDR1 is SQVTM and CDR2 is ANQGSEA. V lost 3 bases and J lost 7; bases outside the gene matches: 6.

The V call is TRBV6-5, the J call TRBJ1-1, with no clear D. From germline, CDR1 is MNHEY and CDR2 SVGAGI. Trimming stripped 4 bases from V and 1 base from J, with 13 bases between. This CDR3 region has 15 residues. The CDR3 sequence: CASSSGSAENTEAFF. The CDR3 DNA is TGTGCCAGCAGTTCTGGTTCCGCGGAGAACACTGAAGCTTTCTTT.

This clonotype was counted a few times. The V gene is TRBV4-3, the J gene TRBJ2-1; 7 bases map to TRBD2. There are 15 residues in the CDR3. In germline, CDR1 is LGHNA, CDR2 YSLEER. The V gene end was trimmed by 0 bases and the J gene end by 2 bases; junction bases not matched to a gene: 1. CDR3 protein: CASSQEGLTYNEQFF. The CDR3 bases are TGCGCCAGCAGCCAAGAGGGACTAACCTACAATGAGCAGTTCTTC.

The CDR3 DNA sequence: TGCAGCGTCAGACTAGCGGGCATCCAAGAGACCCAGTACTTC. This translates into CSVRLAGIQETQYF. The V call is TRBV20-1, the J call TRBJ2-5, with TRBD2 matching over 10 bases. CDR1 is DFQATT, CDR2 SNEGSKA, per germline (reference sequence). The CDR3 length is 14 residues.

This clonotype came up many times. The gene calls are TRBV25-1 and TRBJ1-6; no firm D call. This CDR3 region has 13 residues. V lost 0 bases to trimming and J lost 3 bases, with 0 bases between them. In germline, CDR1 is MGHDK, CDR2 SYGVNS. CDR3 sequence reads: CASSEYYNSPLHF. The CDR3, as DNA: TGTGCCAGCAGTGAATACTATAATTCACCCCTCCACTTT.

This clonotype was seen more than once but under ten times. The V gene is TRBV4-1, the J gene TRBJ1-5; D might be TRBD1 (5 bases). V gave up 0 bases and J gave up 3 bases, with 12 bases separating them. Germline loops: CDR1 MGHRA, CDR2 YSYEKL. The CDR3 is 16 amino acids. CDR3 amino acids: CASSQEEPQANQPQHF. In nucleotides, the CDR3 is TGCGCCAGCAGCCAAGAAGAACCACAGGCCAATCAGCCCCAGCATTTT.

J is TRBJ2-2 and V is TRBV11-2; 8 bases align to TRBD2. The germline V gene has CDR1 SGHAT and CDR2 FQNNGV. The CDR3 contains 15 residues. V gave up 2 bases and J gave up 5 bases; unmatched junction bases: 4. The CDR3: CASSLSGSKTGELFF. In DNA, the CDR3 is TGTGCCAGCAGCTTAAGCGGGAGCAAGACCGGGGAGCTGTTTTTT.

This clonotype was seen a handful of times. The chain is built from TRBV28 and TRBJ2-7, with D hard to call. The germline V gene encodes CDR1 MDHEN and CDR2 SYDVKM. Trimming shortened V by 3 bases and J by 4 bases, and 7 bases separated the two germline ends. The CDR3 runs to 12 residues. This CDR3 is CASSLEEYEQYF. In DNA, the CDR3 is TGTGCCAGCAGTTTGGAAGAGTACGAGCAGTACTTC.

In its sample, this clonotype was seen once. The rearrangement links TRBV4-3 to TRBJ1-5, with D hard to call. The CDR3 spans 15 residues. Germline CDR1 LGHNA, CDR2 YSLEER. V lost 0 bases, J lost 4 bases, and 10 bases lay in between. The CDR3 sequence is CASSQDHRSNQPQHF. The CDR3 DNA is TGCGCCAGCAGCCAAGATCACCGCTCTAATCAGCCCCAGCATTTT.